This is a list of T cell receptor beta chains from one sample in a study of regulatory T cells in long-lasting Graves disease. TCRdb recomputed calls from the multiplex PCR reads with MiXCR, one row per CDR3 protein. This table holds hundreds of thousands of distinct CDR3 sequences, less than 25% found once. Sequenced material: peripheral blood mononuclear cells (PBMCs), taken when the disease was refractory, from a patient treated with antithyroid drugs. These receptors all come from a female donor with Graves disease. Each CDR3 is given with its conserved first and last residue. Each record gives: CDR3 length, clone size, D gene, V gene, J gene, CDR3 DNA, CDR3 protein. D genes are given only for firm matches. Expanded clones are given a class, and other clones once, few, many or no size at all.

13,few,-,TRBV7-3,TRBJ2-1,TGTGCCAGCAGCTTAGAGCTGTACAATGAGCAGTTCTTC,CASSLELYNEQFF
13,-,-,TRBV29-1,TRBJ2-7,TGCAGCGTTGTTGGGGTCAACGCCTACGAGCAGTACTTC,CSVVGVNAYEQYF
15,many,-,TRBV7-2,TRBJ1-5,TGTGCCAGCAGCTTAGTGGACTATGTTGGGCAGCCCCAGCATTTT,CASSLVDYVGQPQHF
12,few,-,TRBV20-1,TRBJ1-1,TGCAGTGCTACCGACCAACCCACTGAAGCTTTCTTT,CSATDQPTEAFF
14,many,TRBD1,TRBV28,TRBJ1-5,TGTGCCAGCCAAGGGACAGGGAGCAATCAGCCCCAGCATTTT,CASQGTGSNQPQHF
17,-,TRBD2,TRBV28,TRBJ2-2,TGTGCCAGCAGTGTGTACGCGGGACTAGCGGGAGCCGGGGAGCTGTTTTTT,CASSVYAGLAGAGELFF
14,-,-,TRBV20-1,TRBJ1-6,TGCAGTGCTAGGGTAACGGGGGAGAATTCACCCCTCCACTTT,CSARVTGENSPLHF
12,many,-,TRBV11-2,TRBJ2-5,TGTGCCAGCAGCTTAACGGACCAGACCCAGTACTTC,CASSLTDQTQYF
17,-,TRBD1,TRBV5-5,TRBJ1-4,TGTGCCAGCAGCTTTCGACAGGGGTTGCGGACTAATGAAAAACTGTTTTTT,CASSFRQGLRTNEKLFF
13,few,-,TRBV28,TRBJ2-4,TGTGCCAGCACCTCGGCGGCCAAAAACATTCAGTACTTC,CASTSAAKNIQYF
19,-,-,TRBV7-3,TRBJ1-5,TGTGCCAGCAGCCCTCTCCGGCCGCGCGGAGTTAATAGCAATCAGCCCCAGCATTTT,CASSPLRPRGVNSNQPQHF
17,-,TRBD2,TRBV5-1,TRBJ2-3,TGCGCCAGCAGCTTGGCCCCGACTAGCGAGGGCACAGATACGCAGTATTTT,CASSLAPTSEGTDTQYF
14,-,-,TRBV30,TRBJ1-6,TGTGCCTGGAGTGTGTTGGCGTTCAATTCACCCCTCCACTTT,CAWSVLAFNSPLHF
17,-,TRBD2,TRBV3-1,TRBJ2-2,TGTGCCAGCAGCCCTACCGCCAGCGGGAGGCGAACCGGGGAGCTGTTTTTT,CASSPTASGRRTGELFF
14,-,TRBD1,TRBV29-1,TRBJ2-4,TGCAGCGTTGAAGGGGGACAGGGCGCGGACTTTCAGTACTTC,CSVEGGQGADFQYF
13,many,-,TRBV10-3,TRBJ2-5,TGTGCCATCAGTGGGACTGGTAGAGAGACCCAGTACTTC,CAISGTGRETQYF
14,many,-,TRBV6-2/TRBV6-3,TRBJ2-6,TGTGCCAGCAGTTTCAATATCGGGGCCAACGTCCTGACTTTC,CASSFNIGANVLTF
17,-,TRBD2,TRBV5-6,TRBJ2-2,TGTGCCAGCAGCTGGGGCCCGGGAGGCAGAAACACCGGGGAGCTGTTTTTT,CASSWGPGGRNTGELFF
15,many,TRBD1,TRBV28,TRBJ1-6,TGTGCCAGCAGCGCAGCCGGGACAGGTGTGTCACCCCTCCACTTT,CASSAAGTGVSPLHF
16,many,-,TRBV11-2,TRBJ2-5,TGTGCCAGCAGCTCCCGTTTTGGGGGAGGACAAGAGACCCAGTACTTC,CASSSRFGGGQETQYF
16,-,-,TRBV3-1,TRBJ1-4,TGTGCCAGCAGCCAAGATCCTTTGGGGTTATGGGAAAAACTGTTTTTT,CASSQDPLGLWEKLFF
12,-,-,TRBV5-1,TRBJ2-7,TGCGCCAGCAGCCCAGAGCTGGACAGCCTGTACTTC,CASSPELDSLYF
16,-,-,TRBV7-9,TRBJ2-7,TGTGCCAGCAGCTCGGACCGGGACACAAATCCATACGAGCAGTACTTC,CASSSDRDTNPYEQYF